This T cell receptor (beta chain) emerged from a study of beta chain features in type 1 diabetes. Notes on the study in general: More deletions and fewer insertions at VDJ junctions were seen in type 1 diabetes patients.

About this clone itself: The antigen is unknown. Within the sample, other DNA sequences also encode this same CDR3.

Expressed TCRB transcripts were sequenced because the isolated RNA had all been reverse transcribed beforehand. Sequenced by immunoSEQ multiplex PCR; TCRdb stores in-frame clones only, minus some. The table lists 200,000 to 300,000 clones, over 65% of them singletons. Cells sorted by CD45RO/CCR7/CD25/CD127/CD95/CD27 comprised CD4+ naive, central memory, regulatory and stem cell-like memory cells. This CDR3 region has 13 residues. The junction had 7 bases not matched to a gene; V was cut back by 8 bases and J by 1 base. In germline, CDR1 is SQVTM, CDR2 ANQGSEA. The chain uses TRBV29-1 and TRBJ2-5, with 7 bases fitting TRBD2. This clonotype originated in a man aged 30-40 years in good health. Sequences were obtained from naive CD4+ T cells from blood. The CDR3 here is CSSRGLLQETQYF. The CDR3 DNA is TGCAGCTCGCGGGGACTACTCCAAGAGACCCAGTACTTC.